These 13 T cell receptor beta chains came from one sample sequenced in a study of blood T cell repertoires in COVID-19 (TCRdb year 2020). Libraries were built with the immunoSEQ multiplex PCR assay. TCRdb took this table from immuneACCESS and kept in-frame rearrangements with V and J called. Such tables lack part of the clones; where checked against another copy, unresolved V genes explain under half of the gap, and the rest is unexplained. Present in this sample are hundreds of thousands of clones, more than 85% of which were seen just once. The top ten clones comprise 1% to 1.5% of the sample. The sequencing input was peripheral blood. All receptors derive from an older man with acute or convalescent COVID-19.

This clone has just a few counts. The V gene is TRBV3-1 (or the pseudogene TRBV3-2), the J gene TRBJ2-6; 7 bases map to TRBD1. The CDR3 runs to 16 residues. Looked up from germline, CDR1 is LGHDT and CDR2 is YNNKEL (reference sequence). After removal of 4 bases from V and 0 bases from J, the junction contained 3 bases not matched to a gene. CDR3 sequence: CASSPQGSSGANVLTF. DNA for the CDR3: TGTGCCAGCAGCCCACAGGGGAGCTCTGGGGCCAACGTCCTGACTTTC.

The rearrangement links TRBV30 to TRBJ1-3; D possibly corresponds to TRBD1 (6 bases). The V and J ends lost 6 bases and 0 bases respectively, with 9 bases between them. CDR3 size: 13 residues. Per germline, CDR1 GTSNPN and CDR2 SVGIG (reference sequence). This CDR3 is CACKQGSGNTIYF. CDR3 nucleotide sequence: TGTGCCTGCAAACAGGGCTCTGGAAACACCATATATTTT. The whole variable domain, filled in from reference TRBV30 and TRBJ1-3, reads SQTIHQWPATLVQPVGSPLSLECTVEGTSNPNLYWYRQAAGRGLQLLFYSVGIGQISSEVPQNLSASRPQDRQFILSSKKLLLSDSGFYLCACKQGSGNTIYFGEGSWLTVV.

The genes are TRBV4-3 and TRBJ2-2; weak D call: TRBD2 (5 bases). Germline CDR1 is LGHNA and CDR2 is YSLEER. The V end was cut by 0 bases, the J end by 10 bases, with 6 bases between. CDR3 length: 12 amino acids. The CDR3 DNA follows: TGCGCCAGCAGCCAAGATCGGGAGGAGCTGTTTTTT. It is translated as CASSQDREELFF.

This chain connects TRBV7-9 to TRBJ2-5, with a tentative D call TRBD1 (6 bases). The CDR3 has 13 residues. Germline values: CDR1 SEHNR, CDR2 FQNEAQ (reference sequence). The V end was cut by 11 bases, the J end by 4 bases, with 17 bases between. The CDR3 is CAGAWGRLETQYF. The CDR3 bases are TGTGCCGGTGCATGGGGGCGTCTAGAGACCCAGTACTTC.

The CDR3 DNA reads as TGCAGCGTTGAAGATCGGGACAGAGGCTTCTATGGCTACACCTTC. This gives the protein CSVEDRDRGFYGYTF. The chain links TRBV29-1 to TRBJ1-2, with 7 nucleotides matching TRBD1. V lost 0 bases, J lost 4 bases, and 8 bases stayed unmatched. The CDR3 consists of 15 residues. The germline V gene has CDR1 SQVTM and CDR2 ANQGSEA.

This chain uses TRBV28 with TRBJ1-5; TRBD1 agrees at 7 bases. CDR3 length: 20 amino acids. The germline gives CDR1 MDHEN, CDR2 SYDVKM. The junction had 25 bases not matched to a gene; V was cut back by 5 bases and J by 6 bases. CDR3 nucleotides: TGTGCCAGCAGTCCTGGCCTGACAGGGTCTTCTCATCGTTCTGGTCAGCCCCAGCATTTT. Protein: CASSPGLTGSSHRSGQPQHF.

This clone has only a few counts. The V call is TRBV19, the J call TRBJ1-5; 8 bases are shared with TRBD1. Germline CDR1 is LNHDA and CDR2 is SQIVND (reference sequence). Losses at the gene ends were 3 bases for V and 6 bases for J; bases not matched to a gene: 4. The CDR3 is 14 residues long. The CDR3 DNA is TGTGCCAGTAGTATGACAGGGGAAACTCAGCCCCAGCATTTT. Encoded protein: CASSMTGETQPQHF.

This chain links TRBV7-9 with TRBJ1-6, with 7 bases matching TRBD1. Germline CDR1 SEHNR, CDR2 FQNEAQ (reference sequence). CDR3 length: 14 amino acids. V gave up 5 bases and J gave up 5 bases; unmatched junction bases: 3. CDR3 amino acids: CASSAGTDNSPLHF. DNA for the CDR3: TGTGCCAGCAGCGCCGGGACAGATAATTCACCCCTCCACTTT.

The chain uses TRBV5-1 and TRBJ1-4; no clear D. V was clipped by 0 bases and J by 8 bases, with 14 bases between them. The CDR3 totals 15 residues. CDR1 and CDR2 from the germline V gene are SGHRS and YFSETQ. CDR3 in amino acids: CASSLVGRVEEKLFF. DNA for the CDR3: TGCGCCAGCAGCTTGGTGGGGAGGGTAGAAGAAAAACTGTTTTTT.

The chain joins TRBV6-2 or TRBV6-3 to TRBJ2-3; no firm D call. CDR1 is MNHEY and CDR2 is SVGEGT in the germline V gene. The CDR3 extends over 15 amino acids. Trimming removed 5 bases from V and 3 bases from J, with 15 bases in between. In DNA, the CDR3 is TGTGCCAGCAGTACCGACATTTCCTGGACAGATACGCAGTATTTT. It codes for CASSTDISWTDTQYF.

The chain combines TRBV24-1 with TRBJ2-1; 12 bases agree with TRBD2. Looked up from germline, CDR1 is KGHDR and CDR2 is SFDVKD. The CDR3 runs to 16 residues. V shed 7 bases and J 9 bases; nucleotides not matched to a gene: 12. CDR3 DNA: TGTGCCACCAGGGGGGTGACTAGCGGGAGAGAGGGTGAGCAGTTCTTC. It specifies CATRGVTSGREGEQFF.

The chain recombines TRBV14 with TRBJ2-3; 10 bases align to TRBD2. There are 15 residues in the CDR3. Per the germline V gene, CDR1 is SGHDN and CDR2 is FVKESK. J gave up 2 bases and V 8 bases, and 7 bases lay outside the gene matches. The DNA for the CDR3 is TGTGCCAGCGGGAAAACTAGCGGGGACACAGATACGCAGTATTTT. Translated, it gives CASGKTSGDTDTQYF.

J is TRBJ1-4 and V is TRBV5-1; TRBD1 matches 8 bases. The trim removed 0 bases at V and 4 bases at J, leaving 8 bases unmatched. CDR1 SGHRS and CDR2 YFSETQ come from the germline V gene. This CDR3 is 17 amino acids long. This chain's CDR3 is CASSLDFQGAGNEKLFF. CDR3 DNA: TGCGCCAGCAGCTTGGATTTTCAGGGGGCCGGTAATGAAAAACTGTTTTTT. Complete variable domain (other parts from reference TRBV5-1 and TRBJ1-4): KAGVTQTPRYLIKTRGQQVTLSCSPISGHRSVSWYQQTPGQGLQFLFEYFSETQRNKGNFPGRFSGRQFSNSRSEMNVSTLELGDSALYLCASSLDFQGAGNEKLFFGSGTQLSVL.